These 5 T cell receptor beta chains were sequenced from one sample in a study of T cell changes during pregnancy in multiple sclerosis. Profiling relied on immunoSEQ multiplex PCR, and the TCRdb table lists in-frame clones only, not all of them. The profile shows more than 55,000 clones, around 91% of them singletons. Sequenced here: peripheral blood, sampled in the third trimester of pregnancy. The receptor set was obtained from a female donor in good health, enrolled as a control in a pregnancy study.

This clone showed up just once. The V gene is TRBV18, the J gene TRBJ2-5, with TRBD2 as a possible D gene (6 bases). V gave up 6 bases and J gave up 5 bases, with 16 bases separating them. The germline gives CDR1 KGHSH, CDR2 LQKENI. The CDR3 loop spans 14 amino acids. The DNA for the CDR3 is TGTGCCAGCTCGCCCCTAGCGACCGGCGAGACCCAGTACTTC. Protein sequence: CASSPLATGETQYF.

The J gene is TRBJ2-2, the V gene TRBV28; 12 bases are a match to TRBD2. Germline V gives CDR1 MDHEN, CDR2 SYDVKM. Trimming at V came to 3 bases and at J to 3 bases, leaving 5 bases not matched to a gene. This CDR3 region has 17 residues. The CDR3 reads CASSFLTSGSHTGELFF. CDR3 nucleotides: TGTGCCAGCAGTTTCCTGACTAGCGGGAGTCACACCGGGGAGCTGTTTTTT.

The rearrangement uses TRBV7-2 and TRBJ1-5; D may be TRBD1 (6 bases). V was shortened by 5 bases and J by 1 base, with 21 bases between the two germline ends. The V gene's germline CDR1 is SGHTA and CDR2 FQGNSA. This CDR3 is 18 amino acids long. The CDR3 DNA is TGTGCCAGCAGCCCGAGGGGGGGGGCCGGGTGGAGCAATCAGCCCCAGCATTTT. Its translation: CASSPRGGAGWSNQPQHF. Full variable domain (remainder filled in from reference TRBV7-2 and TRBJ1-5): GAGVSQSPSNKVTEKGKDVELRCDPISGHTALYWYRQSLGQGLEFLIYFQGNSAPDKSGLPSDRFSAERTGGSVSTLTIQRTQQEDSAVYLCASSPRGGAGWSNQPQHFGDGTRLSIL.

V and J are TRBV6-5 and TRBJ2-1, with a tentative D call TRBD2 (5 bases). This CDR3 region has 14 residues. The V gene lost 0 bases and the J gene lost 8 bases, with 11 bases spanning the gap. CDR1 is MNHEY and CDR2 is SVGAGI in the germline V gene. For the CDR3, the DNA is TGTGCCAGCAGTTACTCGTCCGCCGGGGATGAGCAGTTCTTC. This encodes CASSYSSAGDEQFF.

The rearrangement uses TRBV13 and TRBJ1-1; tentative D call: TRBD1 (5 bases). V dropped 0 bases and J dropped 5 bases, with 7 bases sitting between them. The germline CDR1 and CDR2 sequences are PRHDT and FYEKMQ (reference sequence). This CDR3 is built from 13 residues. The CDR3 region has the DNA TGTGCCAGCAGCTTAGGCCGGGGGACTGAAGCTTTCTTT. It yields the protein CASSLGRGTEAFF.